This T cell receptor beta chain was recovered during a study of T cells in Graves' hyperthyroidism and ophthalmopathy. About the research overall: Specimen type is peripheral blood, collected at initial diagnosis prior to any treatment.

The source of the PBMCs was 10 ml of fresh peripheral blood. From RNA transcripts, TCR beta CDR3 regions were amplified. The HTBI primer set served for first-round RT-PCR of the TCR CDR3. TCRdb processed the multiplex PCR reads anew with MiXCR; each CDR3 protein has one entry. The sample lists about 300,000 distinct CDR3 sequences; approximately 18% were seen once. The TCR sequence derives from a middle-aged man with Graves' ophthalmopathy. Material for sequencing was blood.

Written as DNA, the CDR3 is TGTGCCAGCAGCGTCTATGGATTTAGCACAGATACGCAGTATTTT. It translates to CASSVYGFSTDTQYF. This chain joins TRBV9 and TRBJ2-3; D is unresolved. Between the trimmed V and J ends, which lost 2 bases and 0 bases, there was a span of 10 bases. The CDR3 runs to 15 residues. The germline gives CDR1 SGDLS, CDR2 YYNGEE.